Shown below are 28 T cell receptor beta chains from a single sample sequenced in a study of T cells after yellow fever vaccination. TCRdb reprocessed the 5' RACE reads with MiXCR, giving one entry per CDR3 protein. In the table there are approximately 300,000 distinct CDR3 sequences, around 10% of which are singletons. Sample: CD4+ T cells sorted from PBMCs, taken 45 days after the yellow fever booster vaccination. The receptors derive from a man between 18 and 35 years old who received the YFV17D yellow fever vaccine.

V gene TRBV20-1 combines with J gene TRBJ2-5; D ambiguous. This CDR3 spans 13 amino acids. CDR1 and CDR2 (germline): DFQATT, SNEGSKA (reference sequence). V gave up 6 bases and J gave up 5 bases, with 16 bases separating them. CDR3 sequence reads: CSAPSLVMETQYF. In DNA form, the CDR3 reads TGCAGTGCCCCGAGCTTGGTGATGGAGACCCAGTACTTC.

This clonotype was observed a few times. The chain couples TRBV21-1 to TRBJ2-7; the table's TRBD1 call for D was not verified on the DNA. TRBV21-1 represents a pseudogene. The CDR3 has 13 residues. The CDR3 is CASSKGGSYEQYV. Here the CDR3 DNA reads TGTGCCAGCAGCAAAGGGGGGTCCTACGAGCAGTACGTC.

This clonotype was seen ten or more times. In DNA, the CDR3 is TGCGCCAGCTACACTAGCGGGCACACAGATACGCAGTATTTT. This gives the protein CASYTSGHTDTQYF. The chain joins TRBV5-1 to TRBJ2-3; 9 bases are a match to TRBD2. The ends lost 7 bases at V and 2 bases at J; junction bases unmatched: 5. CDR3 length: 14 residues. Germline V lookup: CDR1 SGHRS, CDR2 YFSETQ.

This clonotype was counted a single time. At one end the junction does not follow the germline gene, possibly because of a read error. The CDR3 loop is CASSRTGGGYEQNF. CDR3 DNA sequence: TGTGCCAGCAGCAGGACAGGGGGAGGTTACGAGCAGAACTTC. V usage is TRBV7-9 and J usage is TRBJ2-7; 10 bases map to TRBD1. Germline V CDR1 and CDR2: SEHNR, FQNEAQ (reference sequence). CDR3 length: 14 residues.

This clonotype appeared a few times. The rearrangement joins TRBV3-1 to TRBJ2-2; D not certain. V lost 0 bases and J 4 bases, leaving 9 bases between the germline ends. The CDR3 is 15 residues long. Germline V lookup: CDR1 LGHDT, CDR2 YNNKEL (reference sequence). CDR3 DNA sequence: TGTGCCAGCAGCCAAGAAATCTGGGGCACCGGGGAGCTGTTTTTT. Its protein is CASSQEIWGTGELFF.

The chain uses TRBV11-3 and TRBJ2-6; 8 bases align to TRBD2. Germline loops: CDR1 SGHNT, CDR2 YENEEA. The V and J ends lost 4 bases and 2 bases, in that order; junction bases with no gene match: 1. This CDR3 comprises 15 residues. CDR3 sequence reads: CASSSGGTGANVLTF. The DNA for the CDR3 is TGTGCCAGCAGCTCGGGGGGGACTGGGGCCAACGTCCTGACTTTC.

The chain carries TRBV4-1 and TRBJ2-3; TRBD2 aligns across 14 bases. The CDR3 length is 21 residues. Trimming removed 4 bases from V and 0 bases from J; junction bases left unmatched: 15. Germline CDR1 and CDR2: MGHRA and YSYEKL. The CDR3 is CASSPGGGLAGDGTSTDTQYF. As DNA, the CDR3 is TGCGCCAGCAGCCCGGGGGGGGGACTAGCGGGAGACGGAACTAGCACAGATACGCAGTATTTT.

In its sample, this clonotype was seen many times. The gene calls are TRBV6-6 and TRBJ1-1, with TRBD1 matching 11 bases. Germline-derived CDR1 and CDR2 are MNHNY and SVGAGI (reference sequence). The J segment lost 6 bases and the V segment lost 6 bases, leaving 21 bases of the junction unmatched. CDR3 length equals 19 residues. The CDR3 here is CASSTILPRYPGQGAEAFF. The CDR3 region has the DNA TGTGCCAGCAGCACTATTCTCCCTAGATATCCGGGACAGGGGGCTGAAGCTTTCTTT.

There are a few counts of this clonotype. The chain is built from TRBV5-4 and TRBJ2-7, with TRBD1 identical over 8 bases. Per the germline V gene, CDR1 is SGHNT and CDR2 is YYREEE (reference sequence). V lost 2 bases, J lost 2 bases, and 6 bases stayed unmatched. CDR3 size: 15 residues. The CDR3 reads CASSLGNRGTYEQYV. CDR3 in DNA: TGTGCCAGCAGCTTAGGTAACAGGGGGACCTACGAGCAGTACGTC.

This clonotype was counted only a few times. The chain employs TRBV10-3 and TRBJ2-6; D ambiguous. Trimming removed 0 bases at V and 0 bases at J, with 9 bases between. The CDR3 spans 17 residues. Germline-derived CDR1 and CDR2 are ENHRY and SYGVKD. The CDR3 DNA is TGTGCCATCAGTGAGTCGATCTGGGGCTCTGGGGCCAACGTCCTGACTTTC. Residues: CAISESIWGSGANVLTF.

V gene TRBV7-2 combines with J gene TRBJ2-1; 7 positions agree with TRBD2. The CDR3 has 16 amino acids. Looked up from germline, CDR1 is SGHTA and CDR2 is FQGNSA. Germline trimming cut 0 bases from V and 7 bases from J; bases unmatched to any gene: 9. The CDR3 is CASSLAGRLALNEQFF. The CDR3 DNA is TGTGCCAGCAGCTTAGCAGGGCGACTAGCCCTTAATGAGCAGTTCTTC.

CDR3: CASSTRQKTDTQYF. In DNA, the CDR3 is TGTGCCAGCAGCACCCGACAGAAAACAGATACGCAGTATTTT. V and J are TRBV11-1 and TRBJ2-3, with D maybe TRBD1 (5 bases). V dropped 5 bases and J dropped 3 bases, with 12 bases sitting between them. The germline V gene has CDR1 SGHAT and CDR2 FQDESV (reference sequence). The CDR3 spans 14 residues.

The V and J genes are TRBV12-3 or TRBV12-4 and TRBJ1-2, with D possibly TRBD1 on 6 matching bases. The germline V and J ends were trimmed by 5 bases and 5 bases, with 15 bases remaining between them. The CDR3 is 14 residues long. The DNA of the CDR3 is TGTGCCAGCAGTCAACAGGGAGTAGGTTATGGCTACACCTTC. Protein sequence: CASSQQGVGYGYTF.

This clonotype was observed a handful of times. V and J are TRBV6-5 and TRBJ1-5; D gene ambiguous. With 4 bases removed from V and 4 bases from J, the gap between germline ends came to 11 bases. The length of the CDR3 is 14 residues. Germline CDR1 MNHEY, CDR2 SVGAGI. CDR3 region: CASSSLIPNQPQHF. The CDR3 region has the DNA TGTGCCAGCAGTTCCCTTATTCCTAATCAGCCCCAGCATTTT.

This clonotype came up a few times. The chain employs TRBV7-2 and TRBJ2-3; either TRBD1 or TRBD2 may fit D (6 bases each). The CDR3 is made up of 14 amino acids. CDR1 and CDR2 (germline): SGHTA, FQGNSA. Trimming stripped 7 bases from V and 4 bases from J, with 15 bases between. CDR3: CASIQVGGPDTQYF. Written as DNA, the CDR3 is TGTGCCAGCATCCAAGTCGGGGGCCCAGATACGCAGTATTTT. Supplemented by reference TRBV7-2 and TRBJ2-3, the full variable domain reads GAGVSQSPSNKVTEKGKDVELRCDPISGHTALYWYRQSLGQGLEFLIYFQGNSAPDKSGLPSDRFSAERTGGSVSTLTIQRTQQEDSAVYLCASIQVGGPDTQYFGPGTRLTVL.

The rearrangement uses TRBV2 and TRBJ1-1; D call uncertain. The germline V gene encodes CDR1 SNHLY and CDR2 FYNNEI. V lost 7 bases, J lost 10 bases, and 10 bases lay in between. The CDR3 is 10 residues long. This CDR3 is CASIGRIAFF. The CDR3, as DNA: TGTGCCAGCATCGGCAGAATAGCTTTCTTT.

This clonotype has a handful of counts. The chain links TRBV23-1 to TRBJ2-7; the D is unclear. TRBV23-1 is given ORF status, its function remaining uncertain. Trimming left V 3 bases short and J 3 bases short, with 6 bases between. This CDR3 has 12 residues. The CDR3 nucleotides read TGCGCCAGCAGTCAGGGTCTCTACGAGCAGTACGTC. Translated, it gives CASSQGLYEQYV.

This chain uses TRBV5-1 with TRBJ1-1; maybe TRBD1 (5 bases). Germline V gives CDR1 SGHRS, CDR2 YFSETQ. The CDR3 consists of 12 residues. Between the trimmed V and J ends, which lost 0 bases and 10 bases, there was a span of 10 bases. The CDR3, as DNA: TGCGCCAGCAGCTTGGGACAGTTTGGAGCTTTCTTT. It translates to CASSLGQFGAFF.

This clonotype has at least ten counts. The V call is TRBV7-8, the J call TRBJ2-5, with D possibly matching TRBD2 (6 bases). This CDR3 is 14 amino acids long. V shed 6 bases and J shed 7 bases, with 18 bases lying between them. Germline CDR1 and CDR2: SGHVS and FQNEAQ. The CDR3 loop reads CASRPNLMGGTQYF. In DNA form, the CDR3 reads TGTGCCAGCAGACCTAACTTAATGGGGGGGACCCAGTACTTC.

This clonotype was counted at least ten times. DNA for the CDR3: TGCGCCAGCAGCAATCAGGGGCATAATTCACCCCTCCACTTT. The encoded protein is CASSNQGHNSPLHF. The chain uses TRBV5-1 and TRBJ1-6; tentative D call: TRBD1 (6 bases). CDR3 size: 14 residues. V was trimmed by 4 bases and J by 5 bases, leaving 10 bases between them. Germline V gene data show CDR1 as SGHRS and CDR2 as YFSETQ.

This clonotype was seen at least ten times. This chain connects TRBV9 to TRBJ2-3, with 7 bases that match TRBD1. The ends lost 4 bases at V and 2 bases at J; junction bases unmatched: 7. Germline values: CDR1 SGDLS, CDR2 YYNGEE. CDR3 length: 15 residues. The DNA for the CDR3 is TGTGCCAGCAGCCGCGGACAGGTCCACACAGATACGCAGTATTTT. This codes for CASSRGQVHTDTQYF.

This clonotype has at least ten counts. CDR3 sequence (DNA): TGCGCCAGCAGCTTGCGTCCCCCCTACGAGCAGTACTTC. This gives the protein CASSLRPPYEQYF. The rearrangement uses TRBV5-1 and TRBJ2-7; D is ambiguous. V was cut by 1 base and J by 2 bases, with 7 bases left in between. Germline-derived CDR1 and CDR2 are SGHRS and YFSETQ. The CDR3 runs 13 residues.

The genes are TRBV3-1 and TRBJ2-7, with D tentatively TRBD1 or TRBD2 (6 bases each). The length of the CDR3 is 14 residues. V lost 1 base and J lost 3, with 10 bases in between. The germline V gene encodes CDR1 LGHDT and CDR2 YNNKEL (reference sequence). In DNA, the CDR3 is TGTGCCAGCAGCCAAGTTGGGGGGCACTACGAGCAGTACTTC. Amino acid sequence: CASSQVGGHYEQYF.

This clonotype appeared many times. V usage is TRBV7-9 and J usage is TRBJ2-2; TRBD1 aligns across 12 bases. This CDR3 region has 17 residues. With 5 bases clipped from V and 7 bases from J, the junction kept 11 bases outside the gene matches. Germline-derived CDR1 and CDR2 are SEHNR and FQNEAQ (reference sequence). The CDR3 is CASSRGQGASSLGELFF. CDR3 coding DNA: TGTGCCAGCAGCCGGGGACAGGGGGCTTCTTCCCTCGGGGAGCTGTTTTTT.

There are many counts of this clonotype. The chain has TRBV7-2 and TRBJ2-5; maybe TRBD1 (6 bases). The length of the CDR3 is 13 residues. V was trimmed by 3 bases and J by 4 bases, leaving 9 bases between them. The germline CDR1 and CDR2 sequences are SGHTA and FQGNSA. CDR3 DNA sequence: TGTGCCAGCAGCTTTTTACAGGGAGAGACCCAGTACTTC. The encoded protein is CASSFLQGETQYF. The entire variable domain, with the rest obtained from reference TRBV7-2 and TRBJ2-5, is as follows: GAGVSQSPSNKVTEKGKDVELRCDPISGHTALYWYRQSLGQGLEFLIYFQGNSAPDKSGLPSDRFSAERTGGSVSTLTIQRTQQEDSAVYLCASSFLQGETQYFGPGTRLLVL.

This sequence joins TRBV4-2 and TRBJ2-5, with 13 positions matching TRBD2. Germline assignment: CDR1 LGHNA and CDR2 YNFKEQ. Trimming took 5 bases from V and 4 from J; bases not matched to a gene: 10. This CDR3 region has 17 residues. CDR3 protein: CASSKTLLAGGIETQYF. The CDR3 coding sequence is TGTGCCAGCAGCAAGACCCTACTAGCGGGGGGGATAGAGACCCAGTACTTC.

The rearrangement links TRBV20-1 to TRBJ1-2; the D is unclear. CDR1 DFQATT and CDR2 SNEGSKA come from the germline V gene (reference sequence). Deletions cut 5 bases from V and 6 bases from J, with 19 bases between. This CDR3 is 14 amino acids long. CDR3 protein: CSAPRTPTSDGYTF. CDR3 bases: TGCAGTGCTCCCCGAACCCCGACTTCCGATGGCTACACCTTC.

V gene TRBV7-2 combines with J gene TRBJ2-7; D unresolved. CDR3 length: 15 amino acids. With 7 bases removed from V and 0 bases from J, the gap between germline ends came to 16 bases. Per the germline V gene, CDR1 is SGHTA and CDR2 is FQGNSA. This CDR3 reads CASILGTAGSYEQYF. The CDR3 DNA reads TGTGCCAGCATTCTAGGCACGGCCGGCTCCTACGAGCAGTACTTC.